These 22 T cell receptor beta chains came from one sample sequenced in a study of identical twins. TCRdb re-analysed the 5' RACE reads in MiXCR, keeping a single row per CDR3 protein. The sample records a few hundred thousand distinct CDR3 sequences, approximately 9.6% being singletons. These same data were also listed under a study on yellow fever vaccine responses in identical twins.

Sequencing was carried out using PBMCs. The receptors shown here come from a woman in her late teens or twenties in good health.

The V gene is TRBV25-1, the J gene TRBJ2-5; D not resolved. V lost 1 base to trimming and J lost 2 bases, with 14 bases between them. This CDR3 is 16 amino acids long. Germline CDR1 is MGHDK and CDR2 is SYGVNS. In nucleotides, the CDR3 is TGTGCCAGCAGTGAATCTGGGGTTATGGAACAAGAGACCCAGTACTTC. It translates to CASSESGVMEQETQYF. Looking up the rest from reference TRBV25-1 and TRBJ2-5 gives the full variable domain: EADIYQTPRYLVIGTGKKITLECSQTMGHDKMYWYQQDPGMELHLIHYSYGVNSTEKGDLSSESTVSRIRTEHFPLTLESARPSHTSQYLCASSESGVMEQETQYFGPGTRLLVL.

The J gene is TRBJ2-1, the V gene TRBV7-9; D uncertain. CDR3 length equals 14 residues. V dropped 0 bases and J dropped 7 bases, with 10 bases sitting between them. Germline assignment: CDR1 SEHNR and CDR2 FQNEAQ (reference sequence). The CDR3 region is CASSLALFPNEQFF. In DNA, the CDR3 is TGTGCCAGCAGCTTAGCTCTCTTTCCTAATGAGCAGTTCTTC.

This clonotype was seen ten or more times. The gene calls are TRBV6-5 and TRBJ2-6, with 7 bases lining up with TRBD1. CDR3 length: 18 residues. V lost 0 bases to trimming and J lost 0 bases; unmatched junction nucleotides: 5. CDR1 is MNHEY, CDR2 SVGAGI, per germline. CDR3 sequence reads: CASSYSTGLSSGANVLTF. CDR3 bases: TGTGCCAGCAGTTACTCGACAGGGCTTAGCTCTGGGGCCAACGTCCTGACTTTC.

This clonotype was seen repeatedly, ten times or more. The chain joins TRBV27 to TRBJ1-5, with TRBD1 matching over 7 bases. This CDR3 is 13 amino acids long. Germline CDR1 MNHEY, CDR2 SMNVEV (reference sequence). V trimming: 4 bases; J trimming: 10 bases; junction bases outside the gene matches: 7. DNA of the CDR3: TGTGCCAGCAGTTACGACAGGGAGCGTCCCCAGCATTTT. Protein sequence: CASSYDRERPQHF.

This clonotype was seen repeatedly, ten times or more. The genes are TRBV7-9 and TRBJ2-5, with TRBD1 matching 9 bases. Per germline, CDR1 SEHNR and CDR2 FQNEAQ (reference sequence). With 5 bases clipped from V and 5 bases from J, the junction kept 12 bases outside the gene matches. This CDR3 has 16 residues. As DNA, the CDR3 is TGTGCCAGCAGCCTTTACCTGGACAGGGGACGGGAGACCCAGTACTTC. This codes for CASSLYLDRGRETQYF.

A few counts support this clonotype. V usage is TRBV7-9 and J usage is TRBJ2-2; D might be TRBD1 (7 bases). Trimming pared 10 bases from V and 0 bases from J, leaving 15 bases between. The CDR3 has 15 amino acids. The germline V gene encodes CDR1 SEHNR and CDR2 FQNEAQ (reference sequence). CDR3 nucleotide sequence: TGTGCCATCCGGAGGGACAGCGCGAACACCGGGGAGCTGTTTTTT. It encodes CAIRRDSANTGELFF.

Written as DNA, the CDR3 is TGTGCCAGCAGCTTAGAGCTGGGCACTGAAGCTTTCTTT. It translates to CASSLELGTEAFF. The chain combines TRBV7-9 with TRBJ1-1; D call uncertain. This CDR3 region has 13 residues. Germline V gene lookup returns CDR1 SEHNR and CDR2 FQNEAQ (reference sequence). V was trimmed by 1 base and J by 4 bases, leaving 7 bases between them.

The chain employs TRBV20-1 and TRBJ2-7, with D tentatively TRBD2 (5 bases). Trimming pared 3 bases from V and 2 bases from J, leaving 17 bases between. Germline assignment: CDR1 DFQATT and CDR2 SNEGSKA (reference sequence). This CDR3 has 15 amino acids. The CDR3 loop reads CSASGLLVSAYEQYF. In DNA form, the CDR3 reads TGCAGTGCTAGCGGGCTGTTGGTTAGCGCCTACGAGCAGTACTTC.

This clonotype has a handful of counts. The chain combines TRBV29-1 with TRBJ2-1; the D gene is possibly TRBD1 (5 bases). Germline CDR1 and CDR2: SQVTM and ANQGSEA. This CDR3 is built from 12 residues. Trimming removed 7 bases from V and 9 bases from J, with 16 bases in between. The CDR3 DNA follows: TGCAGCGCAAGGGCCCTAGGGGCTGAGCAGTTCTTC. Translating gives CSARALGAEQFF.

In its sample, this clonotype was seen a few times. The V and J genes are TRBV29-1 and TRBJ2-6; the D is unclear. The ends were cut back, 5 bases at V and 4 bases at J, with 6 bases in the middle. The germline CDR1 and CDR2 sequences are SQVTM and ANQGSEA. The length of the CDR3 is 12 residues. In nucleotides, the CDR3 is TGCAGCGTTTTAACAGGGGCCAACGTCCTGACTTTC. As protein: CSVLTGANVLTF.

This clonotype was picked up many times. The genes are TRBV5-1 and TRBJ2-3, with TRBD1 matching over 7 bases. From germline, CDR1 is SGHRS and CDR2 YFSETQ. The CDR3 is 15 amino acids. V shed 4 bases, J shed 2 bases, and the junction held 7 bases outside the gene matches. In DNA form, the CDR3 reads TGCGCCAGCAGCCGCCGGACAGGTGACACAGATACGCAGTATTTT. Its translation is CASSRRTGDTDTQYF. The full variable domain, completed using reference TRBV5-1 and TRBJ2-3, is KAGVTQTPRYLIKTRGQQVTLSCSPISGHRSVSWYQQTPGQGLQFLFEYFSETQRNKGNFPGRFSGRQFSNSRSEMNVSTLELGDSALYLCASSRRTGDTDTQYFGPGTRLTVL.

V usage is TRBV7-9 and J usage is TRBJ2-2; TRBD1 matches at 7 bases. Germline CDR1 SEHNR, CDR2 FQNEAQ (reference sequence). Trimming cost V 4 bases and J 7 bases; bases outside gene matches: 3. This CDR3 is 13 amino acids long. CDR3 region: CASSSTGHGELFF. DNA of the CDR3: TGTGCCAGCAGCTCGACAGGGCACGGGGAGCTGTTTTTT.

This sequence joins TRBV15 and TRBJ2-5; D not resolved. Per germline, CDR1 LNHNV and CDR2 YYDKDF (reference sequence). Trimming stripped 8 bases from V and 2 bases from J, with 18 bases between. CDR3 length: 15 residues. The CDR3, as DNA: TGTGCCACCCGAGTTCTCCGGCGGTCGCAAGAGACCCAGTACTTC. Amino acid sequence: CATRVLRRSQETQYF.

The chain employs TRBV7-6 and TRBJ1-4; D unclear. V was shortened by 4 bases and J by 5 bases, with 8 bases between the two germline ends. The CDR3 has 13 amino acids. The germline gives CDR1 SGHVS, CDR2 FNYEAQ. The CDR3 nucleotides are TGTGCCAGCAGCTGGACCTACAATGAAAAACTGTTTTTT. Its translation: CASSWTYNEKLFF.

At least ten counts were recorded for this clonotype. This chain uses TRBV12-3 or TRBV12-4 with TRBJ1-5; D is unclear. V was cut by 7 bases and J by 0 bases, with 7 bases left in between. This CDR3 is built from 13 residues. CDR3 amino acids: CASTDSSNQPQHF. The CDR3, as DNA: TGTGCCAGCACAGATTCTAGCAATCAGCCCCAGCATTTT.

The J gene is TRBJ1-1, the V gene TRBV28, with TRBD1 matching over 10 bases. Germline V gene sequence: CDR1 MDHEN, CDR2 SYDVKM. This CDR3 is built from 15 residues. J lost 4 bases, V lost 5 bases, and 7 bases had no gene match. CDR3 region: CASSARQGAFTEAFF. CDR3 coding DNA: TGTGCCAGCAGTGCCCGACAGGGGGCCTTCACTGAAGCTTTCTTT.

This rearrangement joins TRBV20-1 to TRBJ2-5; 7 nucleotides match TRBD1. The CDR3 is 15 residues long. Germline trimming cut 0 bases from V and 2 bases from J; bases unmatched to any gene: 6. Germline V gene data show CDR1 as DFQATT and CDR2 as SNEGSKA (reference sequence). CDR3 residues: CSARDHADRQETQYF. The CDR3 nucleotides read TGCAGTGCTAGAGATCATGCGGACAGGCAAGAGACCCAGTACTTC.

This chain links TRBV6-1 with TRBJ2-6; D perhaps matches TRBD2 (5 bases). Germline V gene sequence: CDR1 MNHNS, CDR2 SASEGT. This CDR3 spans 15 amino acids. V gave up 4 bases and J gave up 2 bases, with 9 bases separating them. The CDR3 region is CASSAEGAGANVLTF. Here the CDR3 DNA reads TGTGCCAGCAGTGCCGAGGGAGCTGGGGCCAACGTCCTGACTTTC.

The J gene is TRBJ2-7, the V gene TRBV20-1; the match to TRBD1 covers 10 bases. The CDR3 extends over 14 amino acids. The germline gives CDR1 DFQATT, CDR2 SNEGSKA (reference sequence). V lost 2 bases, J lost 2 bases, and 3 bases stayed unmatched. In nucleotides, the CDR3 is TGCAGTGCTAGATCGGACAGGGGGACCTACGAGCAGTACTTC. Translating it yields CSARSDRGTYEQYF.

This clonotype was counted ten times or more. The chain has TRBV27 and TRBJ1-2, with 7 bases that match TRBD1. With 4 bases clipped from V and 5 bases from J, the junction kept 7 bases outside the gene matches. This CDR3 contains 14 residues. Germline CDR1 reads MNHEY; CDR2 reads SMNVEV (reference sequence). This CDR3 is CASSYSGQQYGYTF. The CDR3 coding sequence is TGTGCCAGCAGTTATTCGGGACAGCAGTATGGCTACACCTTC.

Comment on this clonotype: The junction does not match germline at one end; this may be a read error. The chain recombines TRBV6-5 with TRBJ1-6; D not resolved. The germline V gene encodes CDR1 MNHEY and CDR2 SVGAGI. This CDR3 has 16 residues. CDR3 DNA: TGTGCCAGCAGTTACTCGTCTTCGGTCTCGGGATCACCCTTCCACTTT. Residues: CASSYSSSVSGSPFHF.

In this sample, this clonotype turned up many times. The gene calls are TRBV29-1 and TRBJ2-3; tentative D call: TRBD1 (5 bases). This CDR3 spans 11 amino acids. The germline V gene encodes CDR1 SQVTM and CDR2 ANQGSEA. Between the trimmed V and J ends, which lost 7 bases and 8 bases, there was a span of 13 bases. CDR3 sequence: CSGQTEVTQYF. CDR3 in DNA: TGCAGCGGGCAGACAGAGGTTACGCAGTATTTT.